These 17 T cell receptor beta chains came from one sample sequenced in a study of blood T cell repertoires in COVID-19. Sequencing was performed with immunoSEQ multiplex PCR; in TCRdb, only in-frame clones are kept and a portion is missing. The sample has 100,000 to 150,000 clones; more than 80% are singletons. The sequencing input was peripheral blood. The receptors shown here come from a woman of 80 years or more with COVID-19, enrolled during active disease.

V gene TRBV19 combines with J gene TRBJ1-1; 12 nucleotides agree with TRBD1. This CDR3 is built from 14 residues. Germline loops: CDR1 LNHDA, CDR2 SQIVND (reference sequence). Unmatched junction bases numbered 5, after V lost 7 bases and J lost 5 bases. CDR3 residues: CASTRDRGQTEAFF. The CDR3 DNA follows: TGTGCCAGTACTCGGGACAGGGGGCAAACTGAAGCTTTCTTT.

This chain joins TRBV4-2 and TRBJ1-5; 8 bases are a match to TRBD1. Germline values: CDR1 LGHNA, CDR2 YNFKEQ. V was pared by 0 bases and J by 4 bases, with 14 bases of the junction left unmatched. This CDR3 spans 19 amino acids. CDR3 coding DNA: TGTGCCAGCAGCCAAGACCCCTTGGGGCAGGGGGCAGGTAATCAGCCCCAGCATTTT. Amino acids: CASSQDPLGQGAGNQPQHF.

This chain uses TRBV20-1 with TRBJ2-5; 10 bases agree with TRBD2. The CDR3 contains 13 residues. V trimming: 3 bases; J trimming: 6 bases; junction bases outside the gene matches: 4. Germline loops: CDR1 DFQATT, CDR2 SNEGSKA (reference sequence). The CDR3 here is CSASLLAGKTQYF. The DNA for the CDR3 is TGCAGTGCTAGTTTACTAGCGGGGAAGACCCAGTACTTC.

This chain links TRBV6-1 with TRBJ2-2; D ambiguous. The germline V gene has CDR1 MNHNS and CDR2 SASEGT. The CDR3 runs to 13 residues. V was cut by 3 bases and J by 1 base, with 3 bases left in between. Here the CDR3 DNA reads TGTGCCAGCAGTGACATGAACACCGGGGAGCTGTTTTTT. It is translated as CASSDMNTGELFF.

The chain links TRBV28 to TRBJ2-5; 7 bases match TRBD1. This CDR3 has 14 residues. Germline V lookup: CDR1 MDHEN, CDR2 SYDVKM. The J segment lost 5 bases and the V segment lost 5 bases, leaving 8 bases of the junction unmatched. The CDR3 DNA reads TGTGCCAGCAGTCTCCTGACAGGGTTGGAGACCCAGTACTTC. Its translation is CASSLLTGLETQYF.

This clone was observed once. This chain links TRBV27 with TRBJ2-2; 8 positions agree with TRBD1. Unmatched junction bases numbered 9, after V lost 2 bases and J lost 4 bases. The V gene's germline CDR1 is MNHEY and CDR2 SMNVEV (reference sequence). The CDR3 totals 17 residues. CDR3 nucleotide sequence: TGTGCCAGCAGTTTACCCTTGACAGGGGAGAGCACCGGGGAGCTGTTTTTT. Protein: CASSLPLTGESTGELFF.

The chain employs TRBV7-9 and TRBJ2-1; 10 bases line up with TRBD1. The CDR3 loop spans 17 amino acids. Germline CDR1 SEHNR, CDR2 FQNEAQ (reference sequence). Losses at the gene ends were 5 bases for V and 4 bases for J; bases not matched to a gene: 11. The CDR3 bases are TGTGCCAGCAGCCGGCCTACCGGGACAGGGGATTACAATGAGCAGTTCTTC. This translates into CASSRPTGTGDYNEQFF.

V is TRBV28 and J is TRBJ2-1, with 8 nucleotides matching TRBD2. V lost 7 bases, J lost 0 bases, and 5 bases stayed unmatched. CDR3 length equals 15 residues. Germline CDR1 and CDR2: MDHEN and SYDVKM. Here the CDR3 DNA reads TGTGCCAGCAATATAGCGGGGAGCTCCTACAATGAGCAGTTCTTC. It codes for CASNIAGSSYNEQFF. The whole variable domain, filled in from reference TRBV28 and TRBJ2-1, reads DVKVTQSSRYLVKRTGEKVFLECVQDMDHENMFWYRQDPGLGLRLIYFSYDVKMKEKGDIPEGYSVSREKKERFSLILESASTNQTSMYLCASNIAGSSYNEQFFGPGTRLTVL.

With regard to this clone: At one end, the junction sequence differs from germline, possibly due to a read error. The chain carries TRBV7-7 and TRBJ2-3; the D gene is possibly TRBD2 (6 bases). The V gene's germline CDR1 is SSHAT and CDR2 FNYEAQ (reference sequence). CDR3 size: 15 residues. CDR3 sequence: CASSPRAGRTDTQYF. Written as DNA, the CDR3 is TGTGCTAGCAGCCCGAGGGCGGGACGCACAGATACGCAGTATTTT.

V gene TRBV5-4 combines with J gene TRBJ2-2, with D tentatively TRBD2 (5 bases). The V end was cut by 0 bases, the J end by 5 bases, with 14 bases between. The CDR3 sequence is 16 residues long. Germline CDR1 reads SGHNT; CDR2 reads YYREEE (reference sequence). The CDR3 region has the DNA TGTGCCAGCAGCTTGGAGGGCAGGACGGGGACCGGGGAGCTGTTTTTT. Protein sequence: CASSLEGRTGTGELFF.

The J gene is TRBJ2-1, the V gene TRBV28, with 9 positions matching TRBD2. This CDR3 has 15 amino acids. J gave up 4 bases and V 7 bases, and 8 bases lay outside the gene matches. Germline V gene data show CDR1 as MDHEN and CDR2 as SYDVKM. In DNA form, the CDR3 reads TGTGCCAGCAACGGCGGGGGGGCCCTTTACAATGAGCAGTTCTTC. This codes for CASNGGGALYNEQFF.

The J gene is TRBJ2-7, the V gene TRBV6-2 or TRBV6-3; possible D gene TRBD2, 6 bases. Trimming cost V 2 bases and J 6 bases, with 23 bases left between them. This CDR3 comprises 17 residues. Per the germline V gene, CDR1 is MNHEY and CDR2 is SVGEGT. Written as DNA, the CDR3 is TGTGCCAGCAGTTACCTCTTACCTGACGGCCGGGGGTCCGAGCAGTACTTC. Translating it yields CASSYLLPDGRGSEQYF.

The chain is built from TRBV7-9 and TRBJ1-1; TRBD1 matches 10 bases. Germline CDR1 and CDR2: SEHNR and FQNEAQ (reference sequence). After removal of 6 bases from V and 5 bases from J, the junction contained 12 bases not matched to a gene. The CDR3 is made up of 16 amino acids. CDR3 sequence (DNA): TGTGCCAGCAGTCCCCAGGGGACAGGGGCGAGAACTGAAGCTTTCTTT. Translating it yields CASSPQGTGARTEAFF. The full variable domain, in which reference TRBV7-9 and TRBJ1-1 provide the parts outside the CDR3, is DTGVSQNPRHKITKRGQNVTFRCDPISEHNRLYWYRQTLGQGPEFLTYFQNEAQLEKSRLLSDRFSAERPKGSFSTLEIQRTEQGDSAMYLCASSPQGTGARTEAFFGQGTRLTVV.

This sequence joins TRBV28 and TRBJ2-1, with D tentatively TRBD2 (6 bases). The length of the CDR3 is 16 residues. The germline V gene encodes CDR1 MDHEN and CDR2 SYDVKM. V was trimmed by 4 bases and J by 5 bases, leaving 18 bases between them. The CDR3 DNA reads TGTGCCAGCAGTTCCGCCCTGGGACTTGCCAACAATGAGCAGTTCTTC. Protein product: CASSSALGLANNEQFF.

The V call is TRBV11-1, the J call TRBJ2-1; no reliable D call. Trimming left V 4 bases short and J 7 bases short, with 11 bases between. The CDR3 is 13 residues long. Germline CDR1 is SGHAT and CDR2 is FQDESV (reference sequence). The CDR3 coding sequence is TGTGCCAGCAGCTCAGAACACGGGAATGAGCAGTTCTTC. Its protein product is CASSSEHGNEQFF.

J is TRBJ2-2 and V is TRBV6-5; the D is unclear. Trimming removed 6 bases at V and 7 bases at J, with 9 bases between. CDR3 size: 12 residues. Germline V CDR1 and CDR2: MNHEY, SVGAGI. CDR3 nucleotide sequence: TGTGCCAGCAGCTCCATCGGCGGGGAGCTGTTTTTT. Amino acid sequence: CASSSIGGELFF.

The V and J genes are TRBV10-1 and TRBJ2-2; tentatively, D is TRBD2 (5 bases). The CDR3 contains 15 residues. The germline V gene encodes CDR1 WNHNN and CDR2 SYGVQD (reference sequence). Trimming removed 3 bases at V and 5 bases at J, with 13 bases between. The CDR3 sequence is CASSDRRAPTGELFF. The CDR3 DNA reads TGCGCCAGCAGTGACCGGCGGGCCCCGACCGGGGAGCTGTTTTTT.